The 9 T cell receptor beta chains presented below share a single source sample, sequenced in a study of blood T cell repertoires in COVID-19. Clones were read by immunoSEQ multiplex PCR, and TCRdb kept only the in-frame ones, dropping some. The repertoire holds some 140,000 clones, about 76% seen once, with approximately 14% in the top ten. The sample consisted of peripheral blood. These TCRs come from a man aged 80 or over with acute or convalescent COVID-19.

The V gene is TRBV7-6, the J gene TRBJ2-5; D remains ambiguous. Germline V CDR1 and CDR2: SGHVS, FNYEAQ. Trimming removed 1 base from V and 4 bases from J, with 4 bases in between. The CDR3 has 12 amino acids. The CDR3 loop reads CASSLDRETQYF. The CDR3 DNA reads as TGTGCCAGCAGCTTAGATCGAGAGACCCAGTACTTC. The whole variable domain, remainder taken from reference TRBV7-6 and TRBJ2-5, is GAGVSQSPRYKVTKRGQDVALRCDPISGHVSLYWYRQALGQGPEFLTYFNYEAQQDKSGLPNDRFSAERPEGSISTLTIQRTEQRDSAMYRCASSLDRETQYFGPGTRLLVL.

This clone was detected a few times. V is TRBV23-1 and J is TRBJ2-3, with 10 bases fitting TRBD1. TRBV23-1 is marked as an open reading frame, function uncertain. V was pared by 8 bases and J by 5 bases, with 16 bases of the junction left unmatched. The CDR3 covers 17 residues. CDR3 protein: CASRPARTGGLLDTQYF. The CDR3 coding sequence is TGCGCCAGCCGACCCGCTCGGACAGGGGGATTGCTAGATACGCAGTATTTT.

The chain couples TRBV5-1 to TRBJ2-3; D is unclear. The germline V gene encodes CDR1 SGHRS and CDR2 YFSETQ. Trimming left V 5 bases short and J 2 bases short, with 6 bases between. The length of the CDR3 is 12 residues. CDR3 bases: TGCGCCAGCAGATCTAACACAGATACGCAGTATTTT. Encoded protein: CASRSNTDTQYF.

V and J are TRBV6-2 or TRBV6-3 and TRBJ2-7; 9 bases line up with TRBD1. From germline, CDR1 is MNHEY and CDR2 SVGEGT. The CDR3 consists of 17 residues. V lost 0 bases and J lost 2; bases outside the gene matches: 8. The CDR3 loop reads CASSYSSSRTGAYEQYF. CDR3 in DNA: TGTGCCAGCAGTTACTCCTCATCGAGGACAGGGGCCTACGAGCAGTACTTC.

The DNA for the CDR3 is TGTGCCAGCAGCCGCCAGGGAACCCGCCAGGATGGCTACACCTTC. It translates to CASSRQGTRQDGYTF. The rearrangement joins TRBV13 to TRBJ1-2; D perhaps matches TRBD1 (5 bases). V lost 5 bases, J lost 6 bases, and 19 bases lay in between. CDR1 and CDR2 from the germline V gene are PRHDT and FYEKMQ (reference sequence). The CDR3 contains 15 residues.

Notes on this clone: The junction does not match germline at one end; this may be a read error. Other DNA sequences from this sample encode an identical CDR3 as well. This chain uses TRBV13 with TRBJ1-2; D might be TRBD1 (6 bases). The CDR3 extends over 14 amino acids. Germline values: CDR1 PRHDT, CDR2 FYEKMQ (reference sequence). CDR3 protein: CASSLGRGDYGYTF. The CDR3 bases are TGTGCCAGCAGCCTAGGCAGGGGAGACTATGGCTACACCTTC.

This chain links TRBV15 with TRBJ2-2; D is possibly TRBD2 (6 bases). Trimming stripped 8 bases from V and 4 bases from J, with 17 bases between. The CDR3 has 15 amino acids. From germline, CDR1 is LNHNV and CDR2 YYDKDF (reference sequence). CDR3 in amino acids: CATAARRGITGELFF. The CDR3 region has the DNA TGTGCCACCGCCGCGCGGCGGGGCATCACCGGGGAGCTGTTTTTT. Full variable domain (outside the CDR3, taken from reference TRBV15 and TRBJ2-2): DAMVIQNPRYQVTQFGKPVTLSCSQTLNHNVMYWYQQKSSQAPKLLFHYYDKDFNNEADTPDNFQSRRPNTSFCFLDIRSPGLGDTAMYLCATAARRGITGELFFGEGSRLTVL.

This clone occurred a few times. This chain joins TRBV5-4 and TRBJ2-3; tentatively, D is TRBD2 (5 bases). The germline V gene has CDR1 SGHNT and CDR2 YYREEE (reference sequence). Trimming left V 0 bases short and J 4 bases short, with 9 bases between. The CDR3 loop spans 14 amino acids. The CDR3 coding sequence is TGTGCCAGCAGCTTGGTCTCGGGATCAGATACGCAGTATTTT. It specifies CASSLVSGSDTQYF.

The V and J genes are TRBV7-9 and TRBJ1-6; 7 positions agree with TRBD1. With V trimmed by 3 bases and J by 7 bases, 12 bases remained unmatched. The CDR3 runs 17 residues. The germline CDR1 and CDR2 sequences are SEHNR and FQNEAQ (reference sequence). The CDR3 loop reads CASSLTGNYYANSPLHF. The CDR3, as DNA: TGTGCCAGCAGCTTGACAGGGAATTATTATGCCAATTCACCCCTCCACTTT.